This TCR beta chain was recorded in a study of a mutant IDH1 vaccine in newly diagnosed glioma. Germline V gene lookup returns CDR1 SGHVS and CDR2 FNYEAQ. V was clipped by 5 bases and J by 2 bases, with 9 bases between them. The CDR3 is 13 amino acids. Specified time point: baseline, week 1 (first vaccination visit). The treatment here: pre-vaccination baseline after standard-of-care therapy. Using immunoSEQ multiplex PCR, the repertoire was profiled, and TCRdb retains in-frame clones only, with some absent. The data show some 16,000 clones, more than 65% seen once. The chain uses TRBV7-6 and TRBJ1-1, with D perhaps matching TRBD1 (5 bases). The source of this sequence is a man in his forties or fifties with glioma. The sample in question was PBMCs, obtained from a glioma patient treated with radiotherapy, temozolomide or both. The CDR3 region has the DNA TGTGCCAGCAGCGCGGGGGGAAACACTGAAGCTTTCTTT. This encodes CASSAGGNTEAFF.